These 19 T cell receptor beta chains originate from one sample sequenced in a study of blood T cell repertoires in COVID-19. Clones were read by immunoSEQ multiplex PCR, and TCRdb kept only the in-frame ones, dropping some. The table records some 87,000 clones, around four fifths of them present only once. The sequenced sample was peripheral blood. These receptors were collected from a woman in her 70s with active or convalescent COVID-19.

The CDR3 is CATARQAGQPQHF. CDR3 nucleotides: TGTGCCACCGCTAGACAGGCAGGACAGCCCCAGCATTTT. The chain carries TRBV24-1 and TRBJ1-5, with D maybe TRBD1 (6 bases). V was trimmed by 9 bases and J by 7 bases, leaving 15 bases between them. Germline V CDR1 and CDR2: KGHDR, SFDVKD. The length of the CDR3 is 13 residues.

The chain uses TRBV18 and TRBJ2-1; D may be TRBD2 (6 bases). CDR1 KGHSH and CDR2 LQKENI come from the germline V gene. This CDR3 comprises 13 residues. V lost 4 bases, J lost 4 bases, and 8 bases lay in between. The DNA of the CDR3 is TGTGCCAGCTCACGGGACTTTTACAATGAGCAGTTCTTC. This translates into CASSRDFYNEQFF.

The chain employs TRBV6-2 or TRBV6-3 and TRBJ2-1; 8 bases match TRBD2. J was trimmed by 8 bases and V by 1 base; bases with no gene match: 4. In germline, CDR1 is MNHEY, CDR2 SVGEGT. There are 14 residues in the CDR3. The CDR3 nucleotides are TGTGCCAGCAGTTACTACGGGGGGGGGCATGAGCAGTTCTTC. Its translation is CASSYYGGGHEQFF.

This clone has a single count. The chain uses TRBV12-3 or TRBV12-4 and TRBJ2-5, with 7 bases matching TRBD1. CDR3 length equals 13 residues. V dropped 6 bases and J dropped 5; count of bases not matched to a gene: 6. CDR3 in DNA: TGTGCCAGCAGGCTGACAGGGCTGGAGACCCAGTACTTC. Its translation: CASRLTGLETQYF.

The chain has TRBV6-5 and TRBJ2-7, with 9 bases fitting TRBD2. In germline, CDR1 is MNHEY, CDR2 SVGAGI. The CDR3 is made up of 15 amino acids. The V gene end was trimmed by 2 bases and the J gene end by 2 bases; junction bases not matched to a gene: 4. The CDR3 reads CASSYGTSRAYEQYF. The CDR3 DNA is TGTGCCAGCAGTTACGGGACTAGCAGAGCCTACGAGCAGTACTTC.

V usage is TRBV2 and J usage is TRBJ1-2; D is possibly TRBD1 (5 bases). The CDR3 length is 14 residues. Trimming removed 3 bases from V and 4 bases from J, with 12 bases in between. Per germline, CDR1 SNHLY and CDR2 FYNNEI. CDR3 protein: CASSETTASYGYTF. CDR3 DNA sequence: TGTGCCAGCAGTGAGACGACAGCCAGCTATGGCTACACCTTC.

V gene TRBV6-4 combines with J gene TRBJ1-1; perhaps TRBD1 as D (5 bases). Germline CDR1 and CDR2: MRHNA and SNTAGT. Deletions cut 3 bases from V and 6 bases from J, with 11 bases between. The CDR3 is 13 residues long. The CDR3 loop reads CASSERRGAEAFF. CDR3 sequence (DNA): TGTGCCAGCAGTGAGCGGCGGGGCGCTGAAGCTTTCTTT.

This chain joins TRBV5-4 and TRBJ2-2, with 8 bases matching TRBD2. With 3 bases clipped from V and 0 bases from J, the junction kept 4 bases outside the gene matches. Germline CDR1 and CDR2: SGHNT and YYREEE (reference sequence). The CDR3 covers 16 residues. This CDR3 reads CASSSTGGANTGELFF. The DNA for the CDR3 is TGTGCCAGCAGCTCCACGGGGGGGGCGAACACCGGGGAGCTGTTTTTT.

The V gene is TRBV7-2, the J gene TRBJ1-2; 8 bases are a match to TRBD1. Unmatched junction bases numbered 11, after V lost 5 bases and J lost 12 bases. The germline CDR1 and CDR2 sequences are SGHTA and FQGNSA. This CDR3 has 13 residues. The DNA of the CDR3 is TGTGCCAGCAGCCAAGCCGGGACAGGCTGGAACACCTTC. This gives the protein CASSQAGTGWNTF. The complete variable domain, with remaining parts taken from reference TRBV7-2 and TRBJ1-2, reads GAGVSQSPSNKVTEKGKDVELRCDPISGHTALYWYRQSLGQGLEFLIYFQGNSAPDKSGLPSDRFSAERTGGSVSTLTIQRTQQEDSAVYLCASSQAGTGWNTFGSGTRLTVV.

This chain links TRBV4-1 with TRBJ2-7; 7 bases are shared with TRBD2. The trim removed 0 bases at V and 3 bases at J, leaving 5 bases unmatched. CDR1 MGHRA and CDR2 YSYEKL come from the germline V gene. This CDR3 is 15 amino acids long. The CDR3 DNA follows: TGCGCCAGCAGCCAAGACCCGGGACTATTCTACGAGCAGTACTTC. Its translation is CASSQDPGLFYEQYF.

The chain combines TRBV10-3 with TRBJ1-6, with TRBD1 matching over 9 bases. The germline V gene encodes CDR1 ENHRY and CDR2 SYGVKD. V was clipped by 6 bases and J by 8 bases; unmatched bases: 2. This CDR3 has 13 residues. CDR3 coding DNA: TGTGCCATCAGGGGACAGGGTGATTCACCCCTCCACTTT. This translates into CAIRGQGDSPLHF.

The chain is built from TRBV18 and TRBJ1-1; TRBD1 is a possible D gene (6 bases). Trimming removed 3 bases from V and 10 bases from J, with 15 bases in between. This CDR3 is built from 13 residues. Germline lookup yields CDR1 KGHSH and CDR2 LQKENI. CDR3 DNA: TGTGCCAGCTCACCGCCACAGGGTTTAATAGCTTTCTTT. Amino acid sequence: CASSPPQGLIAFF.

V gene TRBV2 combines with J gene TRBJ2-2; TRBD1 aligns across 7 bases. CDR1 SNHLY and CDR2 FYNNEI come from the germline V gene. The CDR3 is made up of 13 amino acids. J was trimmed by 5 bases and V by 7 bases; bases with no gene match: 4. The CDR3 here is CASIQGTTGELFF. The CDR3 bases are TGTGCCAGCATACAGGGGACGACCGGGGAGCTGTTTTTT.

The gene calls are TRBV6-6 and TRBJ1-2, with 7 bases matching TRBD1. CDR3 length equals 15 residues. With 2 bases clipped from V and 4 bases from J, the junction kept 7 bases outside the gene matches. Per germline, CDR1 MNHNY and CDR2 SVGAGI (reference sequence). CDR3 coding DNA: TGTGCCAGCAGTTACCCGGCAGGGGGGACCTATGGCTACACCTTC. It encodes CASSYPAGGTYGYTF.

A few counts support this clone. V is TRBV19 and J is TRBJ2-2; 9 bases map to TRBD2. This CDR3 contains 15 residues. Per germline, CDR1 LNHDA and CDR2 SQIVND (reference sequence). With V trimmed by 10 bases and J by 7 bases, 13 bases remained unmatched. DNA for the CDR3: TGTGCCACTTCTTTGCGGGGGGGCCCTGGCGGGGAGCTGTTTTTT. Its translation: CATSLRGGPGGELFF.

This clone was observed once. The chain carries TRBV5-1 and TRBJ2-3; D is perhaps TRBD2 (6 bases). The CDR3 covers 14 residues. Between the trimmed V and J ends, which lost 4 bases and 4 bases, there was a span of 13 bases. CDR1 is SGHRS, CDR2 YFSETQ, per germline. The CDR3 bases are TGCGCCAGCAGCGACCCCGGGACTGCAGATACGCAGTATTTT. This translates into CASSDPGTADTQYF.

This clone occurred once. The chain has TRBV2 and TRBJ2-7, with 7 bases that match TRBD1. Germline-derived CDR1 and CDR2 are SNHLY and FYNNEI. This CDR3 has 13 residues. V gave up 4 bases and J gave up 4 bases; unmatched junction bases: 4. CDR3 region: CASSGDRAYEQYF. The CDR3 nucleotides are TGTGCCAGCAGTGGCGACAGGGCATACGAGCAGTACTTC.

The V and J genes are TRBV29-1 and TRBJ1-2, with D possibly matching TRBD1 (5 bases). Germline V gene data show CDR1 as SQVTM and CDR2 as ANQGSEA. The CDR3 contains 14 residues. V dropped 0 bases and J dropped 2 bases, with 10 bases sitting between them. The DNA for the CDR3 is TGCAGCGTTGAAGATTGGGCAGGGAACTATGGCTACACCTTC. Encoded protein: CSVEDWAGNYGYTF.

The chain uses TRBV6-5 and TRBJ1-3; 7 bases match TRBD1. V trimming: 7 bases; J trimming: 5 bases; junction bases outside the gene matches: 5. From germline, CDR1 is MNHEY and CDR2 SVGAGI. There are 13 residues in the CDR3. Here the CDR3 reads CASNRDSRNTIYF. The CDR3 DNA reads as TGTGCCAGCAACCGGGACAGCCGAAACACCATATATTTT.